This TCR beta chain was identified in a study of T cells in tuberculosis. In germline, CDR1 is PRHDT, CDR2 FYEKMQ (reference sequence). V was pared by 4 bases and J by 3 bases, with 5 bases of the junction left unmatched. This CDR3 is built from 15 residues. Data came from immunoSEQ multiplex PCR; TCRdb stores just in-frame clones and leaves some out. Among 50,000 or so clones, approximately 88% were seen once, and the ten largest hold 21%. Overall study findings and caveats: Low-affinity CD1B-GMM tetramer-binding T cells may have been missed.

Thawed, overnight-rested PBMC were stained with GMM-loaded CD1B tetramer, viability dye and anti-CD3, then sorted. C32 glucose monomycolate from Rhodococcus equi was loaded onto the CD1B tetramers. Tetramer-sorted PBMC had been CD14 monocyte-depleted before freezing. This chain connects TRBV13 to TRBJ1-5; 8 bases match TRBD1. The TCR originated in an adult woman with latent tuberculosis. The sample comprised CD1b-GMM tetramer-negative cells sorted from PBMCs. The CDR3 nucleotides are TGTGCCAGCAGCTCACAGGGGGAGGTCAATCAGCCCCAGCATTTT. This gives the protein CASSSQGEVNQPQHF.